Each of the 10 T cell receptor beta chains below was sequenced from the same sample in a study of cytomegalovirus exposure and HLA in healthy donors. It was with 60 Vbeta and 13 Jbeta primers that the PCR ran. The table came from immunoSEQ multiplex PCR; TCRdb's copy has only in-frame clones and leaves some out. The sample holds around 150,000 clones; roughly 83% are singletons and the top ten take under 2%. The sample comprised PBMCs. These receptor sequences come from a woman in her late teens or twenties in good health and CMV-seronegative.

This clone was seen a handful of times. This chain joins TRBV28 and TRBJ1-2; 9 bases are a match to TRBD1. Germline CDR1 MDHEN, CDR2 SYDVKM. V gave up 3 bases and J gave up 8 bases; unmatched junction bases: 13. This CDR3 contains 16 residues. CDR3 nucleotide sequence: TGTGCCAGCAGTTTTGGGACACAGGGGGCCGGCGGCGGCTACACCTTC. This codes for CASSFGTQGAGGGYTF.

The chain has TRBV10-3 and TRBJ2-7, with D tentatively TRBD1 (6 bases). The V end was cut by 8 bases, the J end by 3 bases, with 14 bases between. The V gene's germline CDR1 is ENHRY and CDR2 SYGVKD. This CDR3 contains 13 residues. The CDR3 coding sequence is TGTGCCATCGGGATAGGACAGATCTACGAGCAGTACTTC. Protein: CAIGIGQIYEQYF.

The chain recombines TRBV15 with TRBJ2-3; TRBD1 aligns across 10 bases. V dropped 3 bases and J dropped 1; count of bases not matched to a gene: 4. This CDR3 region has 16 residues. Germline CDR1 LNHNV, CDR2 YYDKDF (reference sequence). The CDR3 DNA is TGTGCCACCAGCAGGCGACAGGGGGCTGGCACAGATACGCAGTATTTT. As protein: CATSRRQGAGTDTQYF.

The CDR3 here is CAWSANYSPAGGYTF. The CDR3 DNA reads TGTGCCTGGAGTGCCAACTATTCCCCCGCGGGGGGCTACACCTTC. V usage is TRBV30 and J usage is TRBJ1-2; D is ambiguous. The germline V gene has CDR1 GTSNPN and CDR2 SVGIG (reference sequence). V was shortened by 1 base and J by 8 bases, with 20 bases between the two germline ends. The CDR3 extends over 15 amino acids.

The V call is TRBV4-1, the J call TRBJ2-3; perhaps TRBD2 as D (6 bases). The CDR3 is 16 residues long. CDR1 is MGHRA and CDR2 is YSYEKL in the germline V gene. Trimming shortened V by 4 bases and J by 0 bases, and 14 bases separated the two germline ends. The CDR3 protein is CASSLAAGASTDTQYF. CDR3 DNA sequence: TGCGCCAGCAGCCTAGCGGCAGGAGCTAGCACAGATACGCAGTATTTT.

The rearrangement links TRBV11-3 to TRBJ2-1; D perhaps matches TRBD2 (6 bases). Germline V gene sequence: CDR1 SGHNT, CDR2 YENEEA. Trimming pared 0 bases from V and 9 bases from J, leaving 18 bases between. The CDR3 is made up of 16 amino acids. The CDR3 DNA sequence: TGTGCCAGCAGCTTAGAGGGACTCTTACGAGGCGGTGAGCAGTTCTTC. This codes for CASSLEGLLRGGEQFF.

J is TRBJ2-5 and V is TRBV30; 7 positions agree with TRBD2. The CDR3 consists of 13 residues. Germline loops: CDR1 GTSNPN, CDR2 SVGIG (reference sequence). V gave up 4 bases and J gave up 3 bases; unmatched junction bases: 5. Here the CDR3 DNA reads TGTGCCTGGAAGCGGGGTAACAAAGAGACCCAGTACTTC. Encoded protein: CAWKRGNKETQYF. Filled out from reference TRBV30 and TRBJ2-5, the complete variable domain reads SQTIHQWPATLVQPVGSPLSLECTVEGTSNPNLYWYRQAAGRGLQLLFYSVGIGQISSEVPQNLSASRPQDRQFILSSKKLLLSDSGFYLCAWKRGNKETQYFGPGTRLLVL.

The gene calls are TRBV7-2 and TRBJ2-7; 7 bases are shared with TRBD2. After removal of 5 bases from V and 12 bases from J, the junction contained 13 bases not matched to a gene. The germline gives CDR1 SGHTA, CDR2 FQGNSA. CDR3 size: 13 residues. The CDR3 region has the DNA TGTGCCAGCAGCCCAAGAATGGGGGGGATCTTGTACTTC. Translating it yields CASSPRMGGILYF. The variable domain in full, with the rest retrieved from reference TRBV7-2 and TRBJ2-7, is GAGVSQSPSNKVTEKGKDVELRCDPISGHTALYWYRQSLGQGLEFLIYFQGNSAPDKSGLPSDRFSAERTGGSVSTLTIQRTQQEDSAVYLCASSPRMGGILYFGPGTRLTVT.

V usage is TRBV19 and J usage is TRBJ1-4; TRBD1 matches at 7 bases. Germline V CDR1 and CDR2: LNHDA, SQIVND (reference sequence). The ends lost 5 bases at V and 0 bases at J; junction bases unmatched: 6. This CDR3 spans 16 amino acids. CDR3 DNA: TGTGCCAGTAGTGTGGACAGGACCTCAACTAATGAAAAACTGTTTTTT. Residues: CASSVDRTSTNEKLFF.

The V call is TRBV7-9, the J call TRBJ1-5, with D unclear. Germline V gives CDR1 SEHNR, CDR2 FQNEAQ (reference sequence). Deletions cut 2 bases from V and 5 bases from J, with 16 bases between. The CDR3 runs to 16 residues. The chain's CDR3 is CASSLWRPGMDQPQHF. CDR3 DNA: TGTGCCAGCAGCTTATGGAGACCGGGGATGGATCAGCCCCAGCATTTT.